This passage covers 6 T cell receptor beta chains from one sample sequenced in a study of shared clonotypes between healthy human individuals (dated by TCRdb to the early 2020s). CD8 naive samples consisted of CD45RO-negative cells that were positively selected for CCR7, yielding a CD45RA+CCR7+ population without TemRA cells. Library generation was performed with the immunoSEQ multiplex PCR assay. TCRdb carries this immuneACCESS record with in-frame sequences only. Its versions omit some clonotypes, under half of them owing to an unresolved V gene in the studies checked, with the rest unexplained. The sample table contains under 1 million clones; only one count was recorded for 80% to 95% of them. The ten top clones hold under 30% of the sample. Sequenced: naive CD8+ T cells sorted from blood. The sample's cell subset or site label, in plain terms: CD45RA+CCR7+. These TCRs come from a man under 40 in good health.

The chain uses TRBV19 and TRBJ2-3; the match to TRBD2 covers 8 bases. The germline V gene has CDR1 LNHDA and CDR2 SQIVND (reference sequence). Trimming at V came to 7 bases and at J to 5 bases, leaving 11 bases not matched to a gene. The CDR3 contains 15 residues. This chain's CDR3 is CASTGGTGRGDTQYF. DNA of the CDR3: TGTGCCAGTACCGGGGGCACCGGGAGGGGAGATACGCAGTATTTT.

The CDR3 coding sequence is TGTGCCAGCAGAACCCCGGGACTTTCGGGTGAGCAGTACTTC. It encodes CASRTPGLSGEQYF. This sequence joins TRBV28 and TRBJ2-7; D is possibly TRBD2 (6 bases). The CDR3 consists of 14 residues. The germline V gene has CDR1 MDHEN and CDR2 SYDVKM. Trimming shortened V by 6 bases and J by 7 bases, and 19 bases separated the two germline ends.

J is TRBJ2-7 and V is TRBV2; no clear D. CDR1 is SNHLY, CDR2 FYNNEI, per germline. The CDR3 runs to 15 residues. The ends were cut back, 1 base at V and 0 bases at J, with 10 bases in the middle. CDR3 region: CASSEGTGYSYEQYF. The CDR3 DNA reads TGTGCCAGCAGTGAAGGGACCGGATACTCCTACGAGCAGTACTTC.

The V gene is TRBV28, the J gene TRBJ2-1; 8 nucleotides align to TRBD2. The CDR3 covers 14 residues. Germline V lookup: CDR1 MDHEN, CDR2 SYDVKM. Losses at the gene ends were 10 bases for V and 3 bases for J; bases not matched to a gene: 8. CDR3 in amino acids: CATEAGVSYNEQFF. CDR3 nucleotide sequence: TGTGCCACCGAAGCGGGAGTCAGCTACAATGAGCAGTTCTTC.

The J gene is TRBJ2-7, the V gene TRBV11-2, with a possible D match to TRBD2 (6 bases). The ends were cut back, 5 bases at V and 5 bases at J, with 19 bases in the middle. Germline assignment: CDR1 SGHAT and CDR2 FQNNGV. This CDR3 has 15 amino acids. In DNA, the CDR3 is TGTGCCAGCAGCCGAGGTAGCGGAGGACTGAACGAGCAGTACTTC. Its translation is CASSRGSGGLNEQYF. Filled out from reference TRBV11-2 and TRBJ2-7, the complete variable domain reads EAGVAQSPRYKIIEKRQSVAFWCNPISGHATLYWYQQILGQGPKLLIQFQNNGVVDDSQLPKDRFSAERLKGVDSTLKIQPAKLEDSAVYLCASSRGSGGLNEQYFGPGTRLTVT.

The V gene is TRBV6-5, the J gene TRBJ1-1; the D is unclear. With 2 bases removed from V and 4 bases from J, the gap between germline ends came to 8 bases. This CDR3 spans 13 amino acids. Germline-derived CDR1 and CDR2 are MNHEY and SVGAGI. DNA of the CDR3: TGTGCCAGCAGTTACACTTCGGGCACTGAAGCTTTCTTT. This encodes CASSYTSGTEAFF.